These 25 T cell receptor beta chains were sequenced from one sample in a study of sequential checkpoint blockade in melanoma. Profiled with immunoSEQ multiplex PCR; TCRdb holds only in-frame clones, not every one. The data hold approximately 18,000 clones, with around 70% observed a single time. The treatment denotes: randomized to nivolumab then ipilimumab (arm A) or the reverse (arm B). The sample here was CD8+ T cells sorted from blood (inferred from file names), taken from a patient given nivolumab and ipilimumab in sequence. The receptors come from a human donor with melanoma.

The chain links TRBV6-6 to TRBJ1-2, with 9 bases aligning to TRBD1. In germline, CDR1 is MNHNY, CDR2 SVGAGI (reference sequence). This CDR3 has 15 amino acids. Trimming cost V 5 bases and J 4 bases; bases outside gene matches: 8. The CDR3 nucleotides are TGTGCCAGCAGTCTCCGGGACAGGGATGCCTATGGCTACACCTTC. The encoded protein is CASSLRDRDAYGYTF.

The table lists this clone with a few counts. This sequence joins TRBV7-9 and TRBJ2-7; no clear D gene. Germline CDR1 is SEHNR and CDR2 is FQNEAQ (reference sequence). Deletions cut 5 bases from V and 4 bases from J, with 6 bases between. The CDR3 runs 11 residues. The CDR3 spells CASSLRYEQYF. The CDR3 bases are TGTGCCAGCAGCCTGAGATACGAGCAGTACTTC.

This chain connects TRBV28 to TRBJ2-5; tentatively, D is TRBD1 (6 bases). CDR1 is MDHEN and CDR2 is SYDVKM in the germline V gene. This CDR3 is built from 15 residues. V lost 5 bases to trimming and J lost 3 bases, with 16 bases between them. The CDR3 DNA reads TGTGCCAGCAGTCCCCGACAGGCGGGCGAAGAGACCCAGTACTTC. It is translated as CASSPRQAGEETQYF.

Here the CDR3 DNA reads TGTGCCAGCAGGAGCGGGAGTCTGTACGAGCAGTACTTC. It encodes CASRSGSLYEQYF. This chain connects TRBV6-5 to TRBJ2-7; 8 nucleotides match TRBD2. With 6 bases clipped from V and 4 bases from J, the junction kept 5 bases outside the gene matches. There are 13 residues in the CDR3. CDR1 and CDR2 from the germline V gene are MNHEY and SVGAGI.

The rearrangement joins TRBV5-6 to TRBJ2-7; 9 nucleotides match TRBD2. CDR3 length: 15 amino acids. The junction had 8 bases not matched to a gene; V was cut back by 1 base and J by 6 bases. The germline V gene encodes CDR1 SGHDT and CDR2 YYEEEE. Written as DNA, the CDR3 is TGTGCCAGCAGCTTGTGGGCTAGCGGGGTACTCGAGCAGTACTTC. Protein: CASSLWASGVLEQYF.

The J gene is TRBJ2-7, the V gene TRBV7-9; TRBD2 aligns across 13 bases. V trimming: 5 bases; J trimming: 3 bases; junction bases outside the gene matches: 7. Per germline, CDR1 SEHNR and CDR2 FQNEAQ (reference sequence). This CDR3 is built from 16 residues. CDR3 sequence: CASSHLRTSGSYEQYF. CDR3 in DNA: TGTGCCAGCAGCCACCTCCGGACTAGCGGGAGCTACGAGCAGTACTTC.

The gene calls are TRBV6-6 and TRBJ2-7; D perhaps matches TRBD1 (6 bases). Between the trimmed V and J ends, which lost 5 bases and 4 bases, there was a span of 15 bases. Germline assignment: CDR1 MNHNY and CDR2 SVGAGI (reference sequence). The CDR3 length is 14 residues. The CDR3 protein is CASSAGDTQYEQYF. CDR3 nucleotide sequence: TGTGCCAGCAGTGCCGGGGACACACAATACGAGCAGTACTTC.

This clone was recorded only once. This chain links TRBV28 with TRBJ2-7; TRBD1 matches at 9 bases. CDR1 is MDHEN, CDR2 SYDVKM, per germline. The CDR3 is made up of 14 amino acids. V shed 7 bases and J 4 bases; nucleotides not matched to a gene: 8. CDR3 nucleotides: TGTGCCAGCACCGAACCGGGACAGGGATACGAGCAGTACTTC. Its translation: CASTEPGQGYEQYF.

This chain joins TRBV14 and TRBJ1-3; D call uncertain. V was pared by 1 base and J by 9 bases, with 13 bases between. This CDR3 spans 14 amino acids. The germline V gene encodes CDR1 SGHDN and CDR2 FVKESK. The CDR3 loop is CASSQVNRGVTIYF. The CDR3 DNA sequence: TGTGCCAGCAGCCAAGTGAATCGCGGAGTCACCATATATTTT.

V gene TRBV27 combines with J gene TRBJ2-1; TRBD2 matches at 11 bases. The CDR3 has 16 amino acids. J was trimmed by 8 bases and V by 1 base; bases with no gene match: 7. Germline V gives CDR1 MNHEY, CDR2 SMNVEV (reference sequence). CDR3 protein: CASSLLAGGPRDEQFF. Here the CDR3 DNA reads TGTGCCAGCAGTTTATTAGCGGGAGGGCCTCGAGATGAGCAGTTCTTC.

V usage is TRBV6-6 and J usage is TRBJ1-1; D is unresolved. V was cut by 6 bases and J by 6 bases, with 8 bases left in between. CDR3 length equals 11 residues. Germline V lookup: CDR1 MNHNY, CDR2 SVGAGI (reference sequence). DNA for the CDR3: TGTGCCAGCAGAGGCGGGCCTGAAGCTTTCTTT. This gives the protein CASRGGPEAFF.

This clone was observed a few times. The chain has TRBV5-4 and TRBJ1-2, with no clear D. V lost 1 base and J lost 4, with 5 bases in between. Germline V CDR1 and CDR2: SGHNT, YYREEE (reference sequence). This CDR3 contains 12 residues. The CDR3 coding sequence is TGTGCCAGCAGCTTGCTAGCCTATGGCTACACCTTC. Residues: CASSLLAYGYTF.

On this clone itself: Other DNA sequences in this specimen translate into the identical CDR3. The CDR3 spells CATSPGGTEAFF. The CDR3 bases are TGTGCCACCAGCCCGGGGGGGACTGAAGCTTTCTTT. This chain joins TRBV15 and TRBJ1-1; tentative D call: TRBD1 (5 bases). Between the trimmed V and J ends, which lost 5 bases and 5 bases, there was a span of 9 bases. CDR1 LNHNV and CDR2 YYDKDF come from the germline V gene (reference sequence). The CDR3 extends over 12 amino acids.

By share of the sample, this clone is large. This chain connects TRBV28 to TRBJ2-7; TRBD2 matches at 9 bases. The CDR3 consists of 17 residues. V lost 7 bases to trimming and J lost 0 bases; unmatched junction nucleotides: 13. Looked up from germline, CDR1 is MDHEN and CDR2 is SYDVKM. The CDR3 region has the DNA TGTGCCAGCATTTCCCGGTTGAGGACTAGCGTCTCCTACGAGCAGTACTTC. Its protein is CASISRLRTSVSYEQYF.

This clone was seen a few times. The V and J genes are TRBV19 and TRBJ2-7; D perhaps matches TRBD2 (5 bases). From germline, CDR1 is LNHDA and CDR2 SQIVND (reference sequence). V was clipped by 3 bases and J by 4 bases, with 16 bases between them. CDR3 length equals 15 residues. CDR3 loop: CASSISGDATYEQYF. CDR3 bases: TGTGCCAGTAGTATCAGCGGTGACGCGACGTACGAGCAGTACTTC.

The V gene is TRBV6-6, the J gene TRBJ1-5, with 8 bases lining up with TRBD1. From germline, CDR1 is MNHNY and CDR2 SVGAGI (reference sequence). The CDR3 sequence is 15 residues long. The V segment lost 6 bases and the J segment 8 bases; nucleotides outside the gene matches: 12. The CDR3 loop is CASSLQGGRGEPQHF. The CDR3 DNA is TGTGCCAGCAGCCTACAGGGGGGGAGAGGGGAGCCCCAGCATTTT.

V is TRBV5-4 and J is TRBJ2-7, with 12 bases aligning to TRBD2. V shed 4 bases and J 7 bases; nucleotides not matched to a gene: 9. Germline V gene lookup returns CDR1 SGHNT and CDR2 YYREEE (reference sequence). This CDR3 region has 15 residues. CDR3: CASSDTSGRWWEQYF. The CDR3 DNA reads TGTGCCAGCAGCGACACTAGCGGGAGGTGGTGGGAGCAGTACTTC.

This chain uses TRBV6-1 with TRBJ1-1, with a tentative D call TRBD1 (5 bases). V lost 3 bases to trimming and J lost 1 base, with 12 bases between them. Germline V gene data show CDR1 as MNHNS and CDR2 as SASEGT. This CDR3 contains 15 residues. As DNA, the CDR3 is TGTGCCAGCAGTGATAACGGGGGACCGAACACTGAAGCTTTCTTT. Encoded protein: CASSDNGGPNTEAFF.

The rearrangement links TRBV27 to TRBJ1-5, with a tentative D call TRBD1 (5 bases). Germline CDR1 MNHEY, CDR2 SMNVEV (reference sequence). The CDR3 has 15 residues. The V end lost 3 bases, the J end lost 0 bases, and 9 bases lay between the germline ends. Here the CDR3 DNA reads TGTGCCAGCAGTTTGGTACAGGATAGCAATCAGCCCCAGCATTTT. Its protein product is CASSLVQDSNQPQHF.

V is TRBV5-6 and J is TRBJ1-2, with D possibly TRBD1 on 6 matching bases. V lost 4 bases and J 10 bases, leaving 20 bases between the germline ends. This CDR3 has 14 residues. The germline V gene encodes CDR1 SGHDT and CDR2 YYEEEE. The CDR3 sequence: CASSGVGQRDYYTF. The CDR3 DNA reads TGTGCCAGCAGCGGGGTCGGACAGCGAGACTACTACACCTTC. The variable domain in full, with the rest retrieved from reference TRBV5-6 and TRBJ1-2, is DAGVTQSPTHLIKTRGQQVTLRCSPKSGHDTVSWYQQALGQGPQFIFQYYEEEERQRGNFPDRFSGHQFPNYSSELNVNALLLGDSALYLCASSGVGQRDYYTFGSGTRLTVV.

The chain recombines TRBV7-9 with TRBJ1-1, with D possibly being TRBD1 (5 bases). The CDR3 runs to 14 residues. The V end was cut by 0 bases, the J end by 4 bases, with 9 bases between. CDR1 is SEHNR, CDR2 FQNEAQ, per germline (reference sequence). CDR3 protein: CASSLAGQGTEAFF. CDR3 in DNA: TGTGCCAGCAGCTTAGCCGGGCAGGGCACTGAAGCTTTCTTT. The full variable domain, with the rest looked up from reference TRBV7-9 and TRBJ1-1, is DTGVSQNPRHKITKRGQNVTFRCDPISEHNRLYWYRQTLGQGPEFLTYFQNEAQLEKSRLLSDRFSAERPKGSFSTLEIQRTEQGDSAMYLCASSLAGQGTEAFFGQGTRLTVV.

The genes are TRBV7-6 and TRBJ1-5; 8 bases match TRBD1. Germline V gene data show CDR1 as SGHVS and CDR2 as FNYEAQ. The J segment lost 5 bases and the V segment lost 0 bases, leaving 0 bases of the junction unmatched. The CDR3 is made up of 14 amino acids. The CDR3, as DNA: TGTGCCAGCAGCTTAGCGACAGGGGATCAGCCCCAGCATTTT. This sequence encodes CASSLATGDQPQHF.

The chain couples TRBV16 to TRBJ2-7, with a tentative D call TRBD1 (6 bases). V lost 4 bases and J lost 5, with 12 bases in between. CDR1 KGHSY and CDR2 FQNENV come from the germline V gene. CDR3 size: 13 residues. CDR3 nucleotides: TGTGCCAGCAGCCCATCGCAGGGGCACGAGCAGTACTTC. Translation gives CASSPSQGHEQYF.

As DNA, the CDR3 is TGTGCCAGCAGTGAAGCGCAAGGGGGCAGAAACACCATATATTTT. Its translation is CASSEAQGGRNTIYF. V gene TRBV6-1 combines with J gene TRBJ1-3; 7 nucleotides align to TRBD1. Germline V CDR1 and CDR2: MNHNS, SASEGT. J was trimmed by 5 bases and V by 0 bases; bases with no gene match: 4. The CDR3 is 15 residues long.

The V and J genes are TRBV11-2 and TRBJ2-7; tentative D call: TRBD1 (5 bases). CDR3 length: 12 amino acids. Germline V lookup: CDR1 SGHAT, CDR2 FQNNGV. Deletions cut 4 bases from V and 7 bases from J, with 11 bases between. CDR3 loop: CASSSGRGEQYF. DNA for the CDR3: TGTGCCAGCAGCTCCGGTAGGGGAGAGCAGTACTTC.